The 30 T cell receptor beta chains presented below share a single source sample, sequenced in a study of identical twins (TCRdb year 2016). Libraries were built with 5' RACE. Sequencing instrument: Illumina HiSeq 2000. TCRdb passed the public sequencing reads through fastp at Q25 and MiXCR, retaining productive beta sequences. Every entry covers one CDR3 protein and lists the most common genes and DNA from its rows. The sample includes 1.5 million to 2 million distinct CDR3 sequences, with under 35% observed a single time. The ten largest clonotypes hold about 0.27% of the sample. The sample was cord blood. These receptors came from a newborn girl in good health.

The chain combines TRBV4-1 with TRBJ2-1; D possibly corresponds to TRBD2 (5 bases). The end of the DNA aligns better with TRBJ2-7, so the J call may be wrong. There are 17 residues in the CDR3. Germline V gene data show CDR1 as MGHRA and CDR2 as YSYEKL. The CDR3 coding sequence is TGCGCCAGCAGCCAAGTTTCAATAGGGCGGTCTCGGGATGAGCAGTACTTC. Translated, it gives CASSQVSIGRSRDEQYF.

This chain links TRBV4-2 with TRBJ2-5, with TRBD2 as a possible D gene (5 bases). CDR3 length equals 15 residues. The V end was cut by 0 bases, the J end by 11 bases, with 19 bases between. Germline V gene data show CDR1 as LGHNA and CDR2 as YNFKEQ. The CDR3: CASSQDDGVYNEQYF. For the CDR3, the DNA is TGTGCCAGCAGCCAAGATGACGGGGTATACAATGAGCAGTACTTC.

The rearrangement uses TRBV5-1 and TRBJ1-1; D ambiguous. Germline assignment: CDR1 SGHRS and CDR2 YFSETQ. V was pared by 3 bases and J by 5 bases, with 14 bases between. CDR3 length equals 14 residues. As DNA, the CDR3 is TGCGCCAGCAGCTCCCGAGGTGGTTGGACTGAAGCTTTCTTT. It translates to CASSSRGGWTEAFF.

This clonotype has a single count. The V call is TRBV4-2, the J call TRBJ2-1, with 9 positions matching TRBD2. The germline gives CDR1 LGHNA, CDR2 YNFKEQ. The CDR3 loop spans 16 amino acids. V trimming: 4 bases; J trimming: 13 bases; junction bases outside the gene matches: 17. CDR3 DNA sequence: TGTGCCAGCAGCCCCAACCAGCTAGCGGGAAAAGAGACCCAGTTCTTC. Residues: CASSPNQLAGKETQFF.

The chain has TRBV6-6 and TRBJ1-4; D call uncertain. Trimming took 4 bases from V and 6 from J, leaving 12 bases between them. Germline CDR1 reads MNHNY; CDR2 reads SVGAGI (reference sequence). The CDR3 is made up of 14 amino acids. This CDR3 reads CASSLTDQYEKLFF. The CDR3 coding sequence is TGTGCCAGCAGTTTAACGGACCAGTATGAAAAACTGTTTTTT.

Here the CDR3 DNA reads TGCAGTGCTGGACTAGAAGAGACCCAGTACTTC. Translation gives CSAGLEETQYF. The J gene is TRBJ2-5, the V gene TRBV20-1; 7 nucleotides agree with TRBD2. CDR3 length: 11 residues. Unmatched junction bases numbered 0, after V lost 5 bases and J lost 3 bases. CDR1 and CDR2 (germline): DFQATT, SNEGSKA (reference sequence).

In its sample, this clonotype was seen many times. The CDR3 bases are TGTGCCAGCAGTCAGGGGTCGGTCGAGCAGTACTTC. Translated: CASSQGSVEQYF. The chain combines TRBV2 with TRBJ2-7; maybe TRBD1 (6 bases). Germline V CDR1 and CDR2: SNHLY, FYNNEI. This CDR3 contains 12 residues. The V end lost 5 bases, the J end lost 6 bases, and 11 bases lay between the germline ends.

This clonotype appeared a few times. The chain employs TRBV12-3 or TRBV12-4 and TRBJ2-1, with 13 bases fitting TRBD2. There are 17 residues in the CDR3. V lost 5 bases, J lost 3 bases, and 7 bases stayed unmatched. The CDR3, as DNA: TGTGCCAGCAGTCGACCGACTAGCGGGAGGAGCTACAATGAGCAGTTCTTC. Amino acid sequence: CASSRPTSGRSYNEQFF.

This clonotype was seen more than once but under ten times. This chain connects TRBV5-1 to TRBJ2-2; 7 nucleotides align to TRBD2. The CDR3 sequence is 13 residues long. The V gene end was trimmed by 7 bases and the J gene end by 6 bases; junction bases not matched to a gene: 6. Germline V gene lookup returns CDR1 SGHRS and CDR2 YFSETQ. The DNA of the CDR3 is TGCGCCAGCTCGTCAGCGGGATCCGGGGAGCTGTTTTTT. This sequence encodes CASSSAGSGELFF.

This clonotype was observed at least ten times. With a much larger clone just one base away, this may be a read error. The rearrangement joins TRBV2 to TRBJ2-5, with D maybe TRBD2 (6 bases). The CDR3 is made up of 13 amino acids. The germline gives CDR1 SNHLY, CDR2 FYNNEI. Trimming took off 6 bases at V and 2 bases at J, with 10 bases between the two ends. CDR3 coding DNA: TGTGCCAGCAGACCGGGACTTCAAGAGACCCAGTACTTC. This sequence encodes CASRPGLQETQYF.

About this clonotype: Possible read error: a much larger clone is one base away. V and J are TRBV25-1 and TRBJ2-7, with 9 positions matching TRBD1. CDR1 and CDR2 from the germline V gene are MGHDK and SYGVNS. The CDR3 length is 16 residues. CDR3 sequence: CASSEPPTGGCYGQYF. CDR3 coding DNA: TGTGCCAGCAGTGAACCTCCGACAGGGGGATGCTACGGGCAGTACTTC.

V gene TRBV7-9 combines with J gene TRBJ1-1; D possibly corresponds to TRBD1 (6 bases). The CDR3 is made up of 15 amino acids. Trimming pared 2 bases from V and 3 bases from J, leaving 13 bases between. CDR1 is SEHNR and CDR2 is FQNEAQ in the germline V gene (reference sequence). In DNA, the CDR3 is TGTGCCAGCAGCTTAATCGACAGGAAGGACACTGAAGCTTTCTTT. Protein: CASSLIDRKDTEAFF.

The chain employs TRBV20-1 and TRBJ2-1, with 10 bases identical to TRBD2. Trimming at V came to 3 bases and at J to 4 bases, leaving 6 bases not matched to a gene. Germline V gene lookup returns CDR1 DFQATT and CDR2 SNEGSKA (reference sequence). CDR3 size: 15 residues. The CDR3 spells CSARQGSGGYNEQFF. CDR3 coding DNA: TGCAGTGCTAGGCAGGGTAGCGGGGGGTACAATGAGCAGTTCTTC.

The chain couples TRBV20-1 to TRBJ1-4, with 7 nucleotides matching TRBD1. The V gene end was trimmed by 6 bases and the J gene end by 11 bases; junction bases not matched to a gene: 15. Germline assignment: CDR1 DFQATT and CDR2 SNEGSKA (reference sequence). This CDR3 has 14 residues. CDR3 sequence: CSADTQGSRRKLFF. DNA of the CDR3: TGCAGTGCGGACACACAGGGGTCGAGACGCAAACTGTTTTTT.

This chain links TRBV28 with TRBJ2-2, with 7 positions matching TRBD1. The germline CDR1 and CDR2 sequences are MDHEN and SYDVKM. V shed 8 bases, J shed 2 bases, and the junction held 5 bases outside the gene matches. The CDR3 loop spans 14 amino acids. The CDR3 DNA sequence: TGTGCCAGCTTCGACAGGGCTAACACCGGGGAGCTGTTTTTT. Encoded protein: CASFDRANTGELFF. Together with reference TRBV28 and TRBJ2-2, the CDR3 gives the full variable domain: DVKVTQSSRYLVKRTGEKVFLECVQDMDHENMFWYRQDPGLGLRLIYFSYDVKMKEKGDIPEGYSVSREKKERFSLILESASTNQTSMYLCASFDRANTGELFFGEGSRLTVL.

This clonotype was observed a few times. The gene calls are TRBV20-1 and TRBJ1-2; D gene unclear. This CDR3 has 14 residues. From germline, CDR1 is DFQATT and CDR2 SNEGSKA (reference sequence). Trimming took off 0 bases at V and 2 bases at J, with 10 bases between the two ends. In DNA form, the CDR3 reads TGCAGTGCTAGAGATTTCACGGCGAACTATGGCTACACCTTC. Encoded protein: CSARDFTANYGYTF.

V usage is TRBV20-1 and J usage is TRBJ2-3; perhaps TRBD2 as D (6 bases). Germline CDR1 reads DFQATT; CDR2 reads SNEGSKA (reference sequence). Trimming cost V 4 bases and J 3 bases, with 11 bases left between them. This CDR3 has 13 amino acids. The CDR3 here is CSAKAGNTDTQYF. CDR3 bases: TGCAGTGCTAAGGCGGGGAATACAGATACGCAGTATTTT.

Ten or more counts support this clonotype. The chain uses TRBV6-5 and TRBJ2-1; D gene unclear. CDR1 and CDR2 from the germline V gene are MNHEY and SVGAGI. The V end was cut by 4 bases, the J end by 6 bases, with 16 bases between. The CDR3 is made up of 15 amino acids. The CDR3 sequence is CASSSSGPPSNEQFF. In DNA, the CDR3 is TGTGCCAGCAGTTCCTCCGGACCCCCCTCCAATGAGCAGTTCTTC.

Concerning this clonotype itself: A read error may account for a junction end that differs from germline. J is TRBJ2-7 and V is TRBV3-1, with TRBD1 matching over 7 bases. The CDR3 has 15 residues. Germline CDR1 is LGHDT and CDR2 is YNNKEL (reference sequence). The CDR3 region has the DNA TGTGCCAGCAGCCAACGGACAGGCAAATGGGGCGAGCGGTACTTC. Translated: CASSQRTGKWGERYF.

The V call is TRBV7-6, the J call TRBJ2-7, with D unresolved. The V and J ends lost 1 base and 2 bases respectively, with 9 bases between them. This CDR3 is 14 amino acids long. Germline V gene lookup returns CDR1 SGHVS and CDR2 FNYEAQ. DNA for the CDR3: TGTGCCAGCAGCTTAGATGGGCCTACCTACGAGCAGTACTTC. Translating it yields CASSLDGPTYEQYF.

About this clonotype: A much larger clone differs by one base, so this may be a read error. CDR3 DNA: TGTGCCAGCAGTTTGGGCATTCAGTACTTC. Protein: CASSLGIQYF. The chain links TRBV12-3 or TRBV12-4 to TRBJ2-7; D unclear. The J call could be wrong; TRBJ2-4 is a better fit for the DNA end. The CDR3 has 10 amino acids.

The chain couples TRBV9 to TRBJ2-3; 8 nucleotides line up with TRBD2. CDR3 length equals 15 residues. Germline assignment: CDR1 SGDLS and CDR2 YYNGEE. Trimming cost V 0 bases and J 3 bases; bases outside gene matches: 3. DNA for the CDR3: TGTGCCAGCAGCGTAGGCGGGAGGAGGACAGATACGCAGTATTTT. Translated: CASSVGGRRTDTQYF.

CDR3 residues: CASSLGGEAFDEQFF. The CDR3 nucleotides read TGCGCCAGCAGCTTAGGCGGGGAGGCCTTCGATGAGCAGTTCTTC. The chain carries TRBV5-1 and TRBJ2-1; D perhaps matches TRBD2 (6 bases). V shed 2 bases and J shed 8 bases, with 17 bases lying between them. The CDR3 is made up of 15 amino acids. Germline CDR1 SGHRS, CDR2 YFSETQ.

The rearrangement links TRBV10-3 to TRBJ2-4; 8 bases map to TRBD1. This CDR3 has 17 residues. From germline, CDR1 is ENHRY and CDR2 SYGVKD. Trimming at V came to 2 bases and at J to 0 bases, leaving 6 bases not matched to a gene. In DNA, the CDR3 is TGTGCCATCAGTGAGAATCAGGGGGCGAGAGCCAAAAACATTCAGTACTTC. It specifies CAISENQGARAKNIQYF.

This clonotype has more than one count but fewer than ten. This chain uses TRBV10-3 with TRBJ1-2; 7 bases are a match to TRBD1. Losses at the gene ends were 0 bases for V and 6 bases for J; bases not matched to a gene: 13. Germline V CDR1 and CDR2: ENHRY, SYGVKD. CDR3 length: 17 residues. The CDR3 DNA reads as TGTGCCATCAGTGAGTCGACGGACAGGATGGAGAAGAATGGCTACACCTTC. Residues: CAISESTDRMEKNGYTF.

This clonotype turned up a few times. The chain joins TRBV12-3 or TRBV12-4 to TRBJ2-5, with no clear D. The CDR3 has 15 residues. V was pared by 7 bases and J by 2 bases, with 17 bases between. CDR3 DNA sequence: TGTGCCAGCACCCCCTGTTTATGGGTACAAGAGACCCAGTACTTC. Translation gives CASTPCLWVQETQYF.

This clonotype was seen only a few times. The V call is TRBV25-1, the J call TRBJ2-1; no firm D call. The germline CDR1 and CDR2 sequences are MGHDK and SYGVNS. The CDR3 has 12 amino acids. Trimming cost V 7 bases and J 6 bases, with 10 bases left between them. DNA of the CDR3: TGTGCCAGCAATTCCTGGAGCAATGAGCAGTTCTTC. Its translation is CASNSWSNEQFF.

In regard to this clonotype: This may stem from a read error, because a much larger clone lies one nucleotide away. The chain carries TRBV4-1 and TRBJ2-1; D possibly uses TRBD1 or TRBD2 (5 bases each). The CDR3 has 16 residues. Germline CDR1 reads MGHRA; CDR2 reads YSYEKL. V was cut by 3 bases and J by 6 bases, with 18 bases left in between. CDR3 in DNA: TGCGCCAGCAGCCATGGAAGTCGGGGCCCTTTCAATGAGCAGTTCTTC. Translation: CASSHGSRGPFNEQFF.

The chain couples TRBV2 to TRBJ2-3; 9 bases align to TRBD2. This CDR3 region has 14 residues. With 7 bases clipped from V and 5 bases from J, the junction kept 7 bases outside the gene matches. Germline CDR1 SNHLY, CDR2 FYNNEI. This chain's CDR3 is CASIAGGSGDTQYF. The DNA of the CDR3 is TGTGCCAGCATTGCGGGAGGGTCTGGAGATACGCAGTATTTT. The full variable domain, rest sourced from reference TRBV2 and TRBJ2-3, is EPEVTQTPSHQVTQMGQEVILRCVPISNHLYFYWYRQILGQKVEFLVSFYNNEISEKSEIFDDQFSVERPDGSNFTLKIRSTKLEDSAMYFCASIAGGSGDTQYFGPGTRLTVL.

The chain combines TRBV20-1 with TRBJ2-2; D unclear. Trimming removed 6 bases from V and 0 bases from J, with 11 bases in between. The germline CDR1 and CDR2 sequences are DFQATT and SNEGSKA (reference sequence). The CDR3 has 14 amino acids. CDR3 sequence (DNA): TGCAGTGCCACCCGAGGCCCGAACACCGGGGAGCTGTTTTTT. Translation gives CSATRGPNTGELFF.